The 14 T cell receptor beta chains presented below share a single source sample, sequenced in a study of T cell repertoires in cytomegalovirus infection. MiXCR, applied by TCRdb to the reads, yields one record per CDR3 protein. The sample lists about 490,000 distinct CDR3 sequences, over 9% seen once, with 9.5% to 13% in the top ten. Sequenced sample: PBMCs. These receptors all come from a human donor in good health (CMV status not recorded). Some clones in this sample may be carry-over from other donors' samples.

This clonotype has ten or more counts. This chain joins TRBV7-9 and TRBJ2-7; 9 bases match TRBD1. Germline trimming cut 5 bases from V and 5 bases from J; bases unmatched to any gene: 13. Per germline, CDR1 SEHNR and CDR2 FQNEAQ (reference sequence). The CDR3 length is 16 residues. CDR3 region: CASSPSGGQGSNEQYF. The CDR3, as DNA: TGTGCCAGCAGCCCCTCGGGGGGACAGGGTAGCAACGAGCAGTACTTC.

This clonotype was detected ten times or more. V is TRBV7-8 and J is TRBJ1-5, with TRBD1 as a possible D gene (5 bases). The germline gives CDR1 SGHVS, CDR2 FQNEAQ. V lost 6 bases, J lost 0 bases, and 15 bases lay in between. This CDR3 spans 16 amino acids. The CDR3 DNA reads TGTGCCAGCAGTCAAACCGGGGGGTCTAGCAATCAGCCCCAGCATTTT. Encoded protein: CASSQTGGSSNQPQHF.

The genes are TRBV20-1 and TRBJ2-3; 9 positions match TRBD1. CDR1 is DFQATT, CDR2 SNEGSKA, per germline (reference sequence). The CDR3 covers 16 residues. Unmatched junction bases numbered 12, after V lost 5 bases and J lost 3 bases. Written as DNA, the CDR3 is TGCAGTGCTCGCGCGGGACAGGGAGGGACTACAGATACGCAGTATTTT. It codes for CSARAGQGGTTDTQYF.

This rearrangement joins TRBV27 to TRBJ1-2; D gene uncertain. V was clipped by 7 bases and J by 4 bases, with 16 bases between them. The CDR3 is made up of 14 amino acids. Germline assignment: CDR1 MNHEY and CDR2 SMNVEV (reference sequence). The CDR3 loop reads CASTRGRDGYGYTF. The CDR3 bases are TGTGCCAGCACCCGCGGGAGAGACGGCTATGGCTACACCTTC.

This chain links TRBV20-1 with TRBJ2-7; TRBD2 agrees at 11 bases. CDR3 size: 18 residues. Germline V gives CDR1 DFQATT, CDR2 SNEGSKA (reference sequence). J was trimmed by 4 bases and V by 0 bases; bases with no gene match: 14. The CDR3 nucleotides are TGCAGTGCTAGAGATACTAGCGGGAGATATCAATCGGGATACGAGCAGTACTTC. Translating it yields CSARDTSGRYQSGYEQYF.

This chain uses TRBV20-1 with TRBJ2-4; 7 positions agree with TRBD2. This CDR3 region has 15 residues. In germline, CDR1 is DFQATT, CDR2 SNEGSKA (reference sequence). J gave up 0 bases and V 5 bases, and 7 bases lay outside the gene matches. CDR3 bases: TGCAGTGCTTCGACGGCTAGCGGAGCCAAAAACATTCAGTACTTC. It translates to CSASTASGAKNIQYF.

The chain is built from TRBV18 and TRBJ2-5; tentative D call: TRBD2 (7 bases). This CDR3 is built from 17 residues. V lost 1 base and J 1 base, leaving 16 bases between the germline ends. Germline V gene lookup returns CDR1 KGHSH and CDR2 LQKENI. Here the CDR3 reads CASSPRGGQTSQETQYF. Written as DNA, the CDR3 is TGTGCCAGCTCACCACGGGGGGGGCAGACGAGCCAAGAGACCCAGTACTTC.

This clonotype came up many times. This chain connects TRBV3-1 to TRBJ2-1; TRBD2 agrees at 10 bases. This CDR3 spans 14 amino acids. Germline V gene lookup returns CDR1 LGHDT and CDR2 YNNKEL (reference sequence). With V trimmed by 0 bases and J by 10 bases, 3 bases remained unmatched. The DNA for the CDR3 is TGTGCCAGCAGCCAAGAAGCGGGACTAGCGGAGCAGTTCTTC. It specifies CASSQEAGLAEQFF.

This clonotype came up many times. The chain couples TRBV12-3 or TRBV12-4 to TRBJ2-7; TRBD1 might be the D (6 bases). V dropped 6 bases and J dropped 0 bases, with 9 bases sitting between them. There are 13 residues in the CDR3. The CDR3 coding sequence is TGTGCCAGCAGCCGGGACATCTCCTACGAGCAGTACTTC. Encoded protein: CASSRDISYEQYF.

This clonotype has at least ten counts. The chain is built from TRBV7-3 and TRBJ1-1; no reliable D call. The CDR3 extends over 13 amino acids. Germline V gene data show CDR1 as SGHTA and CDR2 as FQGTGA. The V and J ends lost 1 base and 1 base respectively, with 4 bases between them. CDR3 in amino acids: CASSLKRNTEAFF. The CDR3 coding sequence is TGTGCCAGCAGCTTAAAAAGGAACACTGAAGCTTTCTTT.

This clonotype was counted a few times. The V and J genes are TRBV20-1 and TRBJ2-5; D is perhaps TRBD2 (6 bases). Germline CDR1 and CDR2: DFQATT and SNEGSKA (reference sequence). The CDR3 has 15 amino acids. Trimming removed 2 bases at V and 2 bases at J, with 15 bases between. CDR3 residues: CSARSWVGGQETQYF. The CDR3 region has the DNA TGCAGTGCTAGAAGTTGGGTCGGGGGACAAGAGACCCAGTACTTC.

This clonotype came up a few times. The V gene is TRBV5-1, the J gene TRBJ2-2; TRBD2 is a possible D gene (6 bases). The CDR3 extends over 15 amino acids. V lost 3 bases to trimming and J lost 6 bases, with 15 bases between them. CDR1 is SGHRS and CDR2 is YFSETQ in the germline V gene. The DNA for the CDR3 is TGCGCCAGCAGCTGGGGACCGGGAGTACCCGGGGAGCTGTTTTTT. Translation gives CASSWGPGVPGELFF.

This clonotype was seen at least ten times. Here the CDR3 DNA reads TGTGCCAGCAGAGCGAGCGGGGGAGAAGATACGCAGTATTTT. This encodes CASRASGGEDTQYF. The gene calls are TRBV7-9 and TRBJ2-3; 8 nucleotides align to TRBD2. Germline V gene sequence: CDR1 SEHNR, CDR2 FQNEAQ (reference sequence). V lost 6 bases to trimming and J lost 5 bases; unmatched junction nucleotides: 7. This CDR3 is built from 14 residues.

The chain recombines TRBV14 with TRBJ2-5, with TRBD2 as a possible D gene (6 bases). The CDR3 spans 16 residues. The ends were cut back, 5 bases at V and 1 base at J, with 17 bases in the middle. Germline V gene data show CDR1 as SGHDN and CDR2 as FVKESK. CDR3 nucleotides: TGTGCCAGCAGCGGCGGGACCTTGGCGGGCCAAGAGACCCAGTACTTC. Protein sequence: CASSGGTLAGQETQYF. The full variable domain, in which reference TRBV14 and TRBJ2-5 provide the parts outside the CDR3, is EAGVTQFPSHSVIEKGQTVTLRCDPISGHDNLYWYRRVMGKEIKFLLHFVKESKQDESGMPNNRFLAERTGGTYSTLKVQPAELEDSGVYFCASSGGTLAGQETQYFGPGTRLLVL.